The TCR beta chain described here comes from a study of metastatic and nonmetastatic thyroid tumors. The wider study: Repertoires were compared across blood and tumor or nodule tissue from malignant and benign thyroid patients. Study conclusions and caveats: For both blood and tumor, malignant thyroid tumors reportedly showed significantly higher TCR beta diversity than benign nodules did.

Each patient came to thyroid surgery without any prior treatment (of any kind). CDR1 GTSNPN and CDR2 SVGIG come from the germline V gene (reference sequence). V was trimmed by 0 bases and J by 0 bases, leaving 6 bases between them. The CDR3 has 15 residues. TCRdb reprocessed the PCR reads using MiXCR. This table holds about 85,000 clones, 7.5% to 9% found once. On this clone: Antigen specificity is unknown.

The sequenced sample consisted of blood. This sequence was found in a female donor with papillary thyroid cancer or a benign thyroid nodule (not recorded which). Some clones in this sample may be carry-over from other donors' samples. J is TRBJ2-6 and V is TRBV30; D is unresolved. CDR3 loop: CAWSVAASGANVLTF. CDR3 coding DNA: TGTGCCTGGAGTGTCGCCGCCTCTGGGGCCAACGTCCTGACTTTC.